Listed here are 21 T cell receptor beta chains from one sample, sequenced in a study of beta chain features in type 1 diabetes. The sequenced template was cDNA made from the entire isolated RNA. Libraries were prepared by immunoSEQ multiplex PCR; TCRdb keeps only in-frame clonotypes and omits some of them. This sample carries over 650,000 clones, 11% to 15% of them seen once, and the ten largest clones take roughly 0.04%. General study findings and limits: Type 1 diabetes patients had moderately but significantly shorter TCRB CDR3s in all four CD4+ subsets.

No antigen is known for these receptors. Sequencing was performed on naive CD4+ T cells from blood. All receptors come from a man aged 18 to 29 with type 1 diabetes.

J is TRBJ2-7 and V is TRBV11-1; tentatively, D is TRBD2 (5 bases). V lost 1 base and J lost 1, with 5 bases in between. This CDR3 region has 13 residues. The germline V gene encodes CDR1 SGHAT and CDR2 FQDESV (reference sequence). The CDR3 coding sequence is TGTGCCAGCAGCTTAGGCGGGTCCTACGAGCAGTACTTC. Amino acids: CASSLGGSYEQYF.

The chain combines TRBV2 with TRBJ2-1, with D possibly TRBD1 on 5 matching bases. With 4 bases removed from V and 8 bases from J, the gap between germline ends came to 12 bases. Germline V gene data show CDR1 as SNHLY and CDR2 as FYNNEI. The CDR3 has 13 residues. The CDR3 region has the DNA TGTGCCAGCAGTGTAGCAGGGATTGATGAGCAGTTCTTC. It translates to CASSVAGIDEQFF.

The chain employs TRBV2 and TRBJ1-1, with no clear D. The CDR3 loop spans 14 amino acids. Deletions cut 8 bases from V and 0 bases from J, with 13 bases between. Germline-derived CDR1 and CDR2 are SNHLY and FYNNEI. DNA for the CDR3: TGTGCCAGCCTGTTGACCGACATGAACACTGAAGCTTTCTTT. Encoded protein: CASLLTDMNTEAFF. Full variable domain (remainder filled in from reference TRBV2 and TRBJ1-1): EPEVTQTPSHQVTQMGQEVILRCVPISNHLYFYWYRQILGQKVEFLVSFYNNEISEKSEIFDDQFSVERPDGSNFTLKIRSTKLEDSAMYFCASLLTDMNTEAFFGQGTRLTVV.

The J gene is TRBJ1-2, the V gene TRBV25-1, with D tentatively TRBD1 (5 bases). V lost 0 bases and J lost 2, with 10 bases in between. Germline CDR1 and CDR2: MGHDK and SYGVNS. The CDR3 contains 15 residues. CDR3 nucleotides: TGTGCCAGCAGTGAATATGGGGCAGAGAACTATGGCTACACCTTC. It codes for CASSEYGAENYGYTF.

J is TRBJ2-5 and V is TRBV6-6; D is unresolved. This CDR3 comprises 12 residues. V was pared by 2 bases and J by 5 bases, with 6 bases between. The germline CDR1 and CDR2 sequences are MNHNY and SVGAGI (reference sequence). The CDR3 reads CASSYIVETQYF. The CDR3 nucleotides read TGTGCCAGCAGTTACATCGTGGAGACCCAGTACTTC.

The chain carries TRBV11-3 and TRBJ2-5; D call uncertain. Germline lookup yields CDR1 SGHNT and CDR2 YENEEA. With 4 bases removed from V and 2 bases from J, the gap between germline ends came to 14 bases. This CDR3 comprises 15 residues. CDR3 amino acids: CASSSSAAPQETQYF. The CDR3 bases are TGTGCCAGCAGCTCCTCGGCAGCACCGCAAGAGACCCAGTACTTC.

This clone was counted once. The gene calls are TRBV5-1 and TRBJ2-1; TRBD1 matches 8 bases. The CDR3 length is 16 residues. The junction had 13 bases not matched to a gene; V was cut back by 4 bases and J by 7 bases. Germline values: CDR1 SGHRS, CDR2 YFSETQ. This chain's CDR3 is CASSPPPGGFGNEQFF. CDR3 DNA: TGCGCCAGCAGCCCCCCTCCAGGGGGCTTCGGGAATGAGCAGTTCTTC.

This sequence joins TRBV4-3 and TRBJ2-1, with 12 nucleotides matching TRBD2. CDR1 LGHNA and CDR2 YSLEER come from the germline V gene. Trimming at V came to 2 bases and at J to 8 bases, leaving 7 bases not matched to a gene. The CDR3 covers 16 residues. The CDR3 DNA follows: TGCGCCAGCAGCCAACGACTAGCGGGGGCCCGGGATGAGCAGTTCTTC. Residues: CASSQRLAGARDEQFF.

This clone has more than one count but fewer than ten. The chain employs TRBV29-1 and TRBJ2-5, with D perhaps TRBD1 (5 bases). The CDR3 is 13 amino acids. The germline V gene has CDR1 SQVTM and CDR2 ANQGSEA. V was pared by 3 bases and J by 1 base, with 9 bases between. The CDR3 is CSVDSTGQETQYF. CDR3 in DNA: TGCAGCGTTGACTCCACAGGCCAAGAGACCCAGTACTTC.

This clone was recorded a few times. The same CDR3 arises from other DNA sequences in this sample as well. V and J are TRBV13 and TRBJ2-5; no clear D gene. The germline gives CDR1 PRHDT, CDR2 FYEKMQ (reference sequence). CDR3 size: 11 residues. V lost 6 bases and J lost 2, with 4 bases in between. The CDR3 DNA follows: TGTGCCAGCAGTTTTCAAGAGACCCAGTACTTC. Its translation: CASSFQETQYF.

This clone was counted a few times. V gene TRBV7-3 combines with J gene TRBJ2-3; 7 bases map to TRBD1. With V trimmed by 5 bases and J by 6 bases, 8 bases remained unmatched. The CDR3 is 14 residues long. Per germline, CDR1 SGHTA and CDR2 FQGTGA. The CDR3 reads CASSPGQPADTQYF. The CDR3 DNA sequence: TGTGCCAGCAGCCCGGGACAGCCAGCGGATACGCAGTATTTT.

The sample holds a few counts of this clone. The rearrangement joins TRBV10-2 to TRBJ2-7, with TRBD1 matching 9 bases. The CDR3 is made up of 14 amino acids. V gave up 6 bases and J gave up 5 bases; unmatched junction bases: 8. CDR1 is WSHSY and CDR2 is SAAADI in the germline V gene. CDR3 bases: TGCGCCAGCAGGGGTAGACAGGGGGAGGACGAGCAGTACTTC. Translation gives CASRGRQGEDEQYF.

A few counts support this clone. The genes are TRBV7-2 and TRBJ1-5; no reliable D call. The length of the CDR3 is 13 residues. The germline gives CDR1 SGHTA, CDR2 FQGNSA. V was clipped by 4 bases and J by 6 bases, with 10 bases between them. CDR3 sequence: CASSSGLGQPQHF. CDR3 nucleotides: TGTGCCAGCAGCTCGGGCTTGGGTCAGCCCCAGCATTTT.

The chain combines TRBV7-9 with TRBJ1-1, with 7 positions matching TRBD1. J was trimmed by 1 base and V by 5 bases; bases with no gene match: 7. Germline CDR1 SEHNR, CDR2 FQNEAQ (reference sequence). The CDR3 runs to 15 residues. The CDR3 loop reads CASSRGTAANTEAFF. Here the CDR3 DNA reads TGTGCCAGCAGCCGGGGGACAGCAGCGAACACTGAAGCTTTCTTT.

A word on this clone: Other DNA sequences from this sample encode an identical CDR3 as well. V is TRBV7-9 and J is TRBJ2-2, with D unresolved. V lost 3 bases, J lost 3 bases, and 2 bases lay in between. CDR3 length: 12 amino acids. Germline-derived CDR1 and CDR2 are SEHNR and FQNEAQ (reference sequence). CDR3 region: CASSFYTGELFF. The CDR3 DNA reads TGTGCCAGCAGCTTTTACACCGGGGAGCTGTTTTTT.

The chain has TRBV28 and TRBJ2-7; perhaps TRBD1 as D (5 bases). The CDR3 spans 14 residues. V was shortened by 6 bases and J by 3 bases, with 15 bases between the two germline ends. Per germline, CDR1 MDHEN and CDR2 SYDVKM. In DNA form, the CDR3 reads TGTGCCAGCAGACCTCAGGACACCTTCTACGAGCAGTACTTC. It specifies CASRPQDTFYEQYF.

The chain has TRBV6-6 and TRBJ1-1; D call uncertain. Germline V gene lookup returns CDR1 MNHNY and CDR2 SVGAGI (reference sequence). The germline V and J ends were trimmed by 7 bases and 1 base, with 19 bases remaining between them. The CDR3 extends over 16 amino acids. In DNA form, the CDR3 reads TGTGCCAGCATTAAGCCTCAGTCTTGGGCGAACACTGAAGCTTTCTTT. Its protein is CASIKPQSWANTEAFF.

This clone was seen more than once but under ten times. Compared with germline, one end of the junction differs, possibly owing to a read error. This sample also contains other DNA sequences that code for the same CDR3. The V call is TRBV7-9, the J call TRBJ2-2, with 7 bases aligning to TRBD1. Germline loops: CDR1 SEHNR, CDR2 FQNEAQ (reference sequence). The CDR3 is 15 amino acids. CDR3 protein: CASSARTGRTGELFF. The CDR3 DNA reads as TGTGCCAGCAGCGCACGGACAGGCCGTACCGGGGAGCTGTTCTTT.

The V call is TRBV30, the J call TRBJ1-2; D call uncertain. The ends were cut back, 6 bases at V and 9 bases at J, with 14 bases in the middle. The CDR3 loop spans 11 amino acids. The germline gives CDR1 GTSNPN, CDR2 SVGIG (reference sequence). The CDR3 DNA reads as TGTGCCTGCCTGGAAAGGTTTAGCTACACCTTC. It is translated as CACLERFSYTF.

This clone was counted only a few times. The J gene is TRBJ2-7, the V gene TRBV6-5, with D possibly TRBD1 on 5 matching bases. V lost 0 bases and J 5 bases, leaving 17 bases between the germline ends. Germline CDR1 and CDR2: MNHEY and SVGAGI. The CDR3 extends over 16 amino acids. CDR3 sequence reads: CASSYSNAQVINEQYF. CDR3 nucleotide sequence: TGTGCCAGCAGTTACTCGAACGCACAGGTCATCAACGAGCAGTACTTC.

This clone was counted only a few times. CDR3 protein: CASSLINNEQFF. CDR3 nucleotides: TGTGCCAGCAGCTTGATAAACAATGAGCAGTTCTTC. The genes are TRBV5-8 and TRBJ2-1, with no clear D. Germline V gene sequence: CDR1 SGHTS, CDR2 YDEGEE. The CDR3 runs to 12 residues. The V gene lost 1 base and the J gene lost 5 bases, with 4 bases spanning the gap.